One T cell receptor beta chain is described in this entry. Its antigen is undetermined. Sample-barcoded 5' priming and a J-beta primer mix drove a second PCR of 7 to 11 cycles. Sequencing yielded, for each sample, at least 3 million paired-end reads carrying CDR3. TCRdb reprocessed the 5' RACE reads with MiXCR, giving one entry per CDR3 protein. The sample comprises hundreds of thousands of distinct CDR3 sequences, about half of which are singletons, and around a sixth rests with the top ten. This entry comes from a study of blood T cells in healthy people across ages. Study results and limitations: Both naive CD4+ cell counts and diversity were greater in long-lived donors than in aged donors.

The J segment lost 5 bases and the V segment lost 7 bases, leaving 9 bases of the junction unmatched. CDR1 MDHEN and CDR2 SYDVKM come from the germline V gene. The CDR3 extends over 14 amino acids. Total RNA, at least 5.5 micrograms per sample, was extracted from PBMCs. The TCR originated in a man older than 75 in good health. This chain links TRBV28 with TRBJ2-5, with 8 bases that match TRBD2. The sequencing input was blood. The CDR3 nucleotides read TGTGCCAGCAAACCGAGCGGGAGTCCGGAGACCCAGTACTTC. This translates into CASKPSGSPETQYF.